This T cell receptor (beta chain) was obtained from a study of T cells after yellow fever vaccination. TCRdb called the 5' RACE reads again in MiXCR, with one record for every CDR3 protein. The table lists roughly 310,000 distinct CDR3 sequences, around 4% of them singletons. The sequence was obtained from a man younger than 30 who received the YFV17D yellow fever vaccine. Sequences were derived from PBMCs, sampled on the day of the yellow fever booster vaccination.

DNA for the CDR3: TGCGCCAGCAGGACAGGGTCCGGGGCCAATGAGCAGTTCTTC. Translation: CASRTGSGANEQFF. The V gene is TRBV5-1, the J gene TRBJ2-1, with 7 nucleotides matching TRBD1. Losses at the gene ends were 5 bases for V and 6 bases for J; bases not matched to a gene: 8. This CDR3 comprises 14 residues. Germline V CDR1 and CDR2: SGHRS, YFSETQ.